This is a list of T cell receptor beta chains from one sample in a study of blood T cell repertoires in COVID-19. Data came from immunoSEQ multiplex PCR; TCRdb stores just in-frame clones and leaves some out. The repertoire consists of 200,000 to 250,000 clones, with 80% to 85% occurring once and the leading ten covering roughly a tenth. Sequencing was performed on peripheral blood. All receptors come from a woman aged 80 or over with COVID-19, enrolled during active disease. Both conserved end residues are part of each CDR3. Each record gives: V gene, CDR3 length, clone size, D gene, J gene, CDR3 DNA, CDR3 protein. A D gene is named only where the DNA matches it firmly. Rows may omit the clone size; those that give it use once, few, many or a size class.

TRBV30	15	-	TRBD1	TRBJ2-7	TGTGCCTGGACACCGGGACAGGGGGCGGCCTACGAGCAGTACTTC	CAWTPGQGAAYEQYF
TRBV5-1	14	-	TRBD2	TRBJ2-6	TGCGCCAGCAGCTTGGGCGGGGGGAGCGACGTCCTGACTTTC	CASSLGGGSDVLTF
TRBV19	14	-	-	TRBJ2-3	TGTGCCAGTAGTATGGGCGGGAGCACAGATACGCAGTATTTT	CASSMGGSTDTQYF
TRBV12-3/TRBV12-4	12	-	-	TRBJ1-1	TGTGCCAGCAGTCCCCTCGGGGTTGAGGCTTTCTTT	CASSPLGVEAFF
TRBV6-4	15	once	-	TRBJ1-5	TGTGCCAGCAGTGAGAACCCTACCCAGGGTCAGCCCCAGCATTTT	CASSENPTQGQPQHF
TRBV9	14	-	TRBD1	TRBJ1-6	TGTGCCAGCAGCGAAGGGACAGTCAATTCACCCCTCCACTTT	CASSEGTVNSPLHF
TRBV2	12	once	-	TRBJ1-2	TGTGCCAGCAGAGCGGCGGGAAATGGCTACACCTTC	CASRAAGNGYTF
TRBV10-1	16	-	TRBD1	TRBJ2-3	TGCGCCAGCAGTGATACGACAGGGTCGGGGAGAGATACGCAGTATTTT	CASSDTTGSGRDTQYF
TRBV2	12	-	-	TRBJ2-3	TGTGTCGGTCAGGTAGGAGGAGATACGCAGTATTTT	CVGQVGGDTQYF
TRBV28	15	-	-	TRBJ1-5	TGTGCCAGCACCGCATCGGCAGGCGTGTCTCAGCCCCAGCATTTT	CASTASAGVSQPQHF
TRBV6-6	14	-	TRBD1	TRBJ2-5	TGTGCCAGCAGTTACGGGACAGACCAAGAGACCCAGTACTTC	CASSYGTDQETQYF
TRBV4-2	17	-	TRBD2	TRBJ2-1	TGTGCCAGCAGCCAAGTATTGGGACTAGCGGTGGACAATGAGCAGTTCTTC	CASSQVLGLAVDNEQFF
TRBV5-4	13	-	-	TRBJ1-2	TGTGCCAGCAGCTTGGCCGCTAGCTATGGCTACACCTTC	CASSLAASYGYTF
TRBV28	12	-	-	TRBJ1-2	TGTGCCATCCGTGATCCACTGTATGGCTACACCTTC	CAIRDPLYGYTF
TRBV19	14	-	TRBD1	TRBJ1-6	TGTGCCAGTAGTATCCTGACAGGGGAATCACCCCTCCACTTT	CASSILTGESPLHF
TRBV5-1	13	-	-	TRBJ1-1	TGCGCCAGCAGCGTTGGGAGAGACACTGAAGCTTTCTTT	CASSVGRDTEAFF
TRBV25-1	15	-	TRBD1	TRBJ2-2	TGTGCCAGCGAGGGGGCGACCCAGAACACCGGGGAGCTGTTTTTT	CASEGATQNTGELFF
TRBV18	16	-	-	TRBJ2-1	TGTGCCAGCTCACCCCAGGAGGGGACGTACCACAATGAGCAGTTCTTC	CASSPQEGTYHNEQFF
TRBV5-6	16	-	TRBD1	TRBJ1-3	TGTGCCAGCAGCCTCACAGGGGGCGCGGCTGGAAACACCATATATTTT	CASSLTGGAAGNTIYF
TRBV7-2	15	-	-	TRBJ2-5	TGTGCCAGCAGCTTACGAAGGGGTTCAAGGGAGACCCAGTACTTC	CASSLRRGSRETQYF
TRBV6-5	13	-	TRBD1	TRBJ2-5	TGTGCCAGCTACAGGGGCCCGGAAGGGACCCAGTACTTC	CASYRGPEGTQYF
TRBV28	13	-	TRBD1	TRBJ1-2	TGTGCCAGCAGCCCCCGACAGGGGCGCGGCTACACCTTC	CASSPRQGRGYTF
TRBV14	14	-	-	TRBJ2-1	TGTGCCAGCAGCCAAGATTGGCGGAGCAATGAGCAGTTCTTC	CASSQDWRSNEQFF
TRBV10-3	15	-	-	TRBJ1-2	TGTGCCACCCGGGGAGAGGGCAGTGTGGTCTATGGCTACACCTTC	CATRGEGSVVYGYTF
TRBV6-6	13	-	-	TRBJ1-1	TGTGCCAGCAGTTACCAGGGAAACACTGAAGCTTTCTTT	CASSYQGNTEAFF
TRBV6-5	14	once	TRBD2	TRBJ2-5	TGTGCCAGCAGGGTAGGGACTACCCAAGAGACCCAGTACTTC	CASRVGTTQETQYF
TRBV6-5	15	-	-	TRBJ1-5	TGTGCCAGCAGTTACTCGAAACAGAGCAATCAGCCCCAGCATTTT	CASSYSKQSNQPQHF
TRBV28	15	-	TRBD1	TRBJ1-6	TGTGCCAGCAGTCCAGGGGGCGGGGTATATTCACCCCTCCACTTT	CASSPGGGVYSPLHF
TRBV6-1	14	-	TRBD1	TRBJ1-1	TGTGCCAGCAGTGAGCAGACAGGGATCCCTGAAGCTTTCTTT	CASSEQTGIPEAFF
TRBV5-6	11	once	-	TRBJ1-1	TGTGCCAGCACCGGGAGCACTGAAGCTTTCTTT	CASTGSTEAFF
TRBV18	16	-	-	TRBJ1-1	TGTGCCAGCTCAGTCCGCGGGGGGCGGGGGAGCACTGAAGCTTTCTTT	CASSVRGGRGSTEAFF
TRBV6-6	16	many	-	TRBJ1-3	TGTGCCAGCAGTTACCCCCGACAGAACCCTGGAAACACCATATATTTT	CASSYPRQNPGNTIYF
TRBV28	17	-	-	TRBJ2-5	TGTGCCAGCAGTCTGAAGGGGAGAGGCAGGGGACAAGAGACCCAGTACTTC	CASSLKGRGRGQETQYF
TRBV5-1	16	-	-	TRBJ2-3	TGCGCCAGCAGCGCGTCCGTGATCAGGGTAACAGATACGCAGTATTTT	CASSASVIRVTDTQYF
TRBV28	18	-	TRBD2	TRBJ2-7	TGTGCCAGCAGTACCCTCCTCATGGGGGGGACTAGCTCCTACGAGCAGTACTTC	CASSTLLMGGTSSYEQYF
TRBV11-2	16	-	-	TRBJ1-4	TGTGCCAGCAGCTCGACAGGTGTCGGTCAACATGAAAAACTGTTTTTT	CASSSTGVGQHEKLFF
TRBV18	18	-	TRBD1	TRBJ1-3	TGTGCCAGCCAACTTACGAGTTTACAGGGGTCCTATGGAAACACCATATATTTT	CASQLTSLQGSYGNTIYF
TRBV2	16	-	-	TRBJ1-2	TGTGCCAGAAGGACCAGGGGTATCGCTCTTAACTATGGCTACACCTTC	CARRTRGIALNYGYTF
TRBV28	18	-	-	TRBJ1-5	TGTGCCAGCAGTCCCTTGGAGGTAAAGATCGGGGTGGCGCAGCCCCAGCATTTT	CASSPLEVKIGVAQPQHF
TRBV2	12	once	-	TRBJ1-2	TGTGCCAGCAGTGACAGGGGTTATGGCTACACCTTC	CASSDRGYGYTF
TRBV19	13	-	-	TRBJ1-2	TGTGCCAGTAGACAGACAGCTCCACCAAACTACACCTTC	CASRQTAPPNYTF
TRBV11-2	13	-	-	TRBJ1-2	TGTGCCAGCAGCCACCTCGGGAGTTATGGCTACACCTTC	CASSHLGSYGYTF
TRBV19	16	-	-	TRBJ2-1	TGTGCCAGTAGTATTAGAAGGACAGCCTCCTACAATGAGCAGTTCTTC	CASSIRRTASYNEQFF
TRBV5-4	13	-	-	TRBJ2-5	TGTGCCAGCAGCCCTAGGGGGCAAGAGACCCAGTACTTC	CASSPRGQETQYF
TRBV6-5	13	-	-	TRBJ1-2	TGTGCCAGCAAGGCGGGGGAAGGCTATGGCTACACCTTC	CASKAGEGYGYTF
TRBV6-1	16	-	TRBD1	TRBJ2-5	TGTGCCAGCAGTGACCGAGCGACAGGGCGACAAGAGACCCAGTACTTC	CASSDRATGRQETQYF
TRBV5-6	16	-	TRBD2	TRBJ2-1	TGTGCCAGCAGCCGATATAGCGGGGGAGGGTACAATGAGCAGTTCTTC	CASSRYSGGGYNEQFF